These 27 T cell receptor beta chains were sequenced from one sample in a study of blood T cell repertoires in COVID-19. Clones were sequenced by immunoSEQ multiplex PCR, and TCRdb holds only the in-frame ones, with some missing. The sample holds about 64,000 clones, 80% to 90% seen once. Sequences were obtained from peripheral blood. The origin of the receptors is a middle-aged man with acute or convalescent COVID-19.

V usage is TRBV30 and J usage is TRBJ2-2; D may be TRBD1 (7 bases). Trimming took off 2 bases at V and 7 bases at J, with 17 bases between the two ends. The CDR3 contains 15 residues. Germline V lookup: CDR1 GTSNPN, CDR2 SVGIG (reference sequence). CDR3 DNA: TGTGCCTGGAGTTTAGTGAGGGGGCGGGACGGGGAGCTGTTTTTT. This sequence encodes CAWSLVRGRDGELFF.

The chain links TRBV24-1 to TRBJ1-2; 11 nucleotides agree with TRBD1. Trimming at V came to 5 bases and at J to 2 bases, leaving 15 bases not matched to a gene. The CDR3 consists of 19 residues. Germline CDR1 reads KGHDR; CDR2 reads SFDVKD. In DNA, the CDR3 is TGTGCCACCAGTGTCTACCCCTTAGGACAGGGGGCATCGAACTATGGCTACACCTTC. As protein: CATSVYPLGQGASNYGYTF.

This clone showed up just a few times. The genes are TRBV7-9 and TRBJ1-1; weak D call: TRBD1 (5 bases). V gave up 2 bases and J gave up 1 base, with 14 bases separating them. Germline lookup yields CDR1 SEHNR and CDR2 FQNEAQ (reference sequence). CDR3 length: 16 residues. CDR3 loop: CASSLSWGEGNTEAFF. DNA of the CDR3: TGTGCCAGCAGCTTATCTTGGGGGGAGGGGAACACTGAAGCTTTCTTT.

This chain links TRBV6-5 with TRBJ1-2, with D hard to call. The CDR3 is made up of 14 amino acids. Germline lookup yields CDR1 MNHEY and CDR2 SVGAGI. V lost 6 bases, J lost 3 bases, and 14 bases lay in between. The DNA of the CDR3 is TGTGCCAGCAGGCCGCGTCGGGAGCACTATGGCTACACCTTC. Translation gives CASRPRREHYGYTF.

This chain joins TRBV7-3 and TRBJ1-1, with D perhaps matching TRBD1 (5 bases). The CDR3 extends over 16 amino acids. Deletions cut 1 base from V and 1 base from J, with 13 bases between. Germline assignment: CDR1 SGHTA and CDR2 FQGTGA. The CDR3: CASSLRGLTTNTEAFF. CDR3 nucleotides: TGTGCCAGCAGCTTAAGGGGACTTACGACGAACACTGAAGCTTTCTTT.

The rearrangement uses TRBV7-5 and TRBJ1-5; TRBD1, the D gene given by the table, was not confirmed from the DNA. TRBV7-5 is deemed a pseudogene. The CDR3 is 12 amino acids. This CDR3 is CARRGQGQPQHF. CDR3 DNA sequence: TGTGCCAGAAGGGGACAGGGACAGCCCCAGCATTTT.

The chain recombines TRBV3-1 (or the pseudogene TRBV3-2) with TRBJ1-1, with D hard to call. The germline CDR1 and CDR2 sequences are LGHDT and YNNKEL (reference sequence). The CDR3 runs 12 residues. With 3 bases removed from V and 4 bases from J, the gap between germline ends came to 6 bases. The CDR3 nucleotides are TGTGCCAGCAGCCAGGCGGGCACTGAAGCTTTCTTT. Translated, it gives CASSQAGTEAFF.

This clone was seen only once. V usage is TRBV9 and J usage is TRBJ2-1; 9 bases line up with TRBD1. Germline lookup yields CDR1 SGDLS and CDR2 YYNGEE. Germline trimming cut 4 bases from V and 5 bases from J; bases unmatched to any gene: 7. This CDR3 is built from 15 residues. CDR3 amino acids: CASSPRQGGNNEQFF. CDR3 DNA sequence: TGTGCCAGCAGCCCCCGACAGGGGGGTAACAATGAGCAGTTCTTC. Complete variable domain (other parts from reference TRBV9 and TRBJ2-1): DSGVTQTPKHLITATGQRVTLRCSPRSGDLSVYWYQQSLDQGLQFLIQYYNGEERAKGNILERFSAQQFPDLHSELNLSSLELGDSALYFCASSPRQGGNNEQFFGPGTRLTVL.

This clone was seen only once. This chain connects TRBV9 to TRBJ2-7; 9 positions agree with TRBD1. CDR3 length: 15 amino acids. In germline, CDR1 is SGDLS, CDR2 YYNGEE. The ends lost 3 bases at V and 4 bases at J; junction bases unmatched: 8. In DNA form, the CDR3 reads TGTGCCAGCAGCGACCGGGACAGGGTTATTTACGAGCAGTACTTC. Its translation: CASSDRDRVIYEQYF.

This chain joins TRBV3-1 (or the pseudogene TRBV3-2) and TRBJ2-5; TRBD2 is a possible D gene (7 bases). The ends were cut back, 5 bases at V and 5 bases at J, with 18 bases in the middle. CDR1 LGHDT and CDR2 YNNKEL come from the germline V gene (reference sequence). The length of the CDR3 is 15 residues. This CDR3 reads CASSLRGGDRETQYF. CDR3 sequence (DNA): TGTGCCAGCAGCTTAAGAGGGGGGGATCGTGAGACCCAGTACTTC.

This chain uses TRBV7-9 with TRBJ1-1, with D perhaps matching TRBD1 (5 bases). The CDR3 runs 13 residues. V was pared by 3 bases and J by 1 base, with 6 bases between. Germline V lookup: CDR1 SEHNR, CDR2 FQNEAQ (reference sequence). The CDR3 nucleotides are TGTGCCAGCAGCTTGCAGGGGAACACTGAAGCTTTCTTT. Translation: CASSLQGNTEAFF.

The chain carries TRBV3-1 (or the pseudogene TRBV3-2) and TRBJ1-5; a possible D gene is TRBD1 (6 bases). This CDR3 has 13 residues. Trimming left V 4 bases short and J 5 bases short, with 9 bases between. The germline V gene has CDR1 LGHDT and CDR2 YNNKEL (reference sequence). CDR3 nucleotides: TGTGCCAGCAGCCCCAGGACAGATCAGCCCCAGCATTTT. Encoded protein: CASSPRTDQPQHF.

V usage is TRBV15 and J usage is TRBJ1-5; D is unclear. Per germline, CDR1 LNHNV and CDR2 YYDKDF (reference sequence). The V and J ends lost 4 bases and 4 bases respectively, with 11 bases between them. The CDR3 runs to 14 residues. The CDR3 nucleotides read TGTGCCACCAGCACCGACACGGTTAATCAGCCCCAGCATTTT. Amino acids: CATSTDTVNQPQHF.

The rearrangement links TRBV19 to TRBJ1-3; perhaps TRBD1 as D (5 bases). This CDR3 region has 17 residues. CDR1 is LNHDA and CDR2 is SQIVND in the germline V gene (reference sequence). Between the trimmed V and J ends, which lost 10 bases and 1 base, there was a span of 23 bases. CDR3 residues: CATTQPHRTPSGNTIYF. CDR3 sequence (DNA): TGTGCCACTACTCAACCACACAGGACACCTTCTGGAAACACCATATATTTT.

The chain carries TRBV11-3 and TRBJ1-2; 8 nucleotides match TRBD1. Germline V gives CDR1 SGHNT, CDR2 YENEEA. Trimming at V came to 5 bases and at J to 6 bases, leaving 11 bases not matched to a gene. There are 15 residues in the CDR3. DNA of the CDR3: TGTGCCAGCAGCCTCAGGACAGGGACGGCCCATGGCTACACCTTC. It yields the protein CASSLRTGTAHGYTF.

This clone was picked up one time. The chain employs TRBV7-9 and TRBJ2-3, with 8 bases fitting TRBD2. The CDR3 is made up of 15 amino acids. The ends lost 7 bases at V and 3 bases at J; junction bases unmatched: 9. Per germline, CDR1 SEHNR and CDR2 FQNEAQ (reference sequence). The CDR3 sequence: CASKGFSGTTDTQYF. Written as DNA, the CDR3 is TGTGCCAGCAAGGGCTTTAGCGGGACTACAGATACGCAGTATTTT.

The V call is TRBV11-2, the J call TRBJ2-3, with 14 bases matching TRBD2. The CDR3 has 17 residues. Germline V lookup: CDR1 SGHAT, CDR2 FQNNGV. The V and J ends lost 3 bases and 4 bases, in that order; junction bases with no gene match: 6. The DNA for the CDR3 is TGTGCCAGCAGCTTCCATCGGACTAGCGGGGGGCCAGATACGCAGTATTTT. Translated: CASSFHRTSGGPDTQYF. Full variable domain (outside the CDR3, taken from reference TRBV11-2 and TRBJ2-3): EAGVAQSPRYKIIEKRQSVAFWCNPISGHATLYWYQQILGQGPKLLIQFQNNGVVDDSQLPKDRFSAERLKGVDSTLKIQPAKLEDSAVYLCASSFHRTSGGPDTQYFGPGTRLTVL.

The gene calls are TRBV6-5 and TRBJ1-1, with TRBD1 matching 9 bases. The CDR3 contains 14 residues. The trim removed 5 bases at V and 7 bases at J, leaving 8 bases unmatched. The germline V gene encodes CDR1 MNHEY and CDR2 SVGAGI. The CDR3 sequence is CASSRQGVGNEAFF. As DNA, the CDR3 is TGTGCCAGCAGTAGACAGGGGGTCGGTAATGAAGCTTTCTTT.

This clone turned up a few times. In DNA, the CDR3 is TGTGCCAGCAGCCGAGACAGCAACACTGAAGCTTTCTTT. It translates to CASSRDSNTEAFF. This sequence joins TRBV6-5 and TRBJ1-1; possible D gene TRBD1, 5 bases. Germline CDR1 is MNHEY and CDR2 is SVGAGI. This CDR3 region has 13 residues. V was cut by 6 bases and J by 2 bases, with 10 bases left in between.

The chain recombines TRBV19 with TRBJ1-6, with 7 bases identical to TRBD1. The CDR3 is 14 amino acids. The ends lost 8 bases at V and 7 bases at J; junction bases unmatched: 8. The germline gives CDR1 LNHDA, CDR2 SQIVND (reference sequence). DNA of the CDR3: TGTGCCAGTGCAGGGGACAGCAAAAATTCACCCCTCCACTTT. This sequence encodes CASAGDSKNSPLHF.

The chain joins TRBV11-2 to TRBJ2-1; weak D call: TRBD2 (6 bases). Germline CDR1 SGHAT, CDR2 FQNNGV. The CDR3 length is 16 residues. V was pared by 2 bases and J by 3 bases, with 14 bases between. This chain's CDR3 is CASSLQWGGDYNEQFF. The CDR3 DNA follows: TGTGCCAGCAGCTTACAGTGGGGCGGGGACTACAATGAGCAGTTCTTC.

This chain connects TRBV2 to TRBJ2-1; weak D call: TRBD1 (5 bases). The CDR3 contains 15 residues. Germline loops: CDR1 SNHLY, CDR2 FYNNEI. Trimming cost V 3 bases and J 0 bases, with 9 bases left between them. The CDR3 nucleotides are TGTGCCAGCAGTGATTACAGGAACTCCTACAATGAGCAGTTCTTC. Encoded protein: CASSDYRNSYNEQFF. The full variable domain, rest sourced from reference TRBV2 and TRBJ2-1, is EPEVTQTPSHQVTQMGQEVILRCVPISNHLYFYWYRQILGQKVEFLVSFYNNEISEKSEIFDDQFSVERPDGSNFTLKIRSTKLEDSAMYFCASSDYRNSYNEQFFGPGTRLTVL.

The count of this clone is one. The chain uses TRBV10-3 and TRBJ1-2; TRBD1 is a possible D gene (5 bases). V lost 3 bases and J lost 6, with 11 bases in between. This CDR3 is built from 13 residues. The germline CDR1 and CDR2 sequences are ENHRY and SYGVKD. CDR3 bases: TGTGCCATCAGTGATTCCAGGGTAGATGGCTACACCTTC. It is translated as CAISDSRVDGYTF.

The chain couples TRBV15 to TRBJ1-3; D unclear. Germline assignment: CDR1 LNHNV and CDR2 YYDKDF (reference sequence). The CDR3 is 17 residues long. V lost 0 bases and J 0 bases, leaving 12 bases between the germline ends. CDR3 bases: TGTGCCACCAGCAGAGATTTGAGGTCCCTCTCTGGAAACACCATATATTTT. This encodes CATSRDLRSLSGNTIYF.

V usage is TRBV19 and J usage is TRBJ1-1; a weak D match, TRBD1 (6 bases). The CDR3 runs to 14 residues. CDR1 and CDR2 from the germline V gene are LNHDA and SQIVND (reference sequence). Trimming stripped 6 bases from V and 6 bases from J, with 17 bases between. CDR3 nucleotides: TGTGCCAGTAGGGTCGATAGACAGGTTTCTGAAGCTTTCTTT. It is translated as CASRVDRQVSEAFF.

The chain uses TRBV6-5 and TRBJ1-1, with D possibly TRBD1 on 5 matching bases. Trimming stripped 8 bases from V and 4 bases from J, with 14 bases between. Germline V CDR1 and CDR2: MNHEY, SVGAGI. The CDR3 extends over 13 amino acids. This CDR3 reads CASLVRGATEAFF. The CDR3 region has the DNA TGTGCCAGCCTTGTTCGCGGGGCCACTGAAGCTTTCTTT.

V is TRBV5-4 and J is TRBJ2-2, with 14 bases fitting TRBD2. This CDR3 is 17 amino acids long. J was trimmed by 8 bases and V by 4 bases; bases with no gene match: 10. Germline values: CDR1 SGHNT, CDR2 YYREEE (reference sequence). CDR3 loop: CASSKGTSGGLRGELFF. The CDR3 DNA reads TGTGCCAGCAGCAAAGGGACTAGCGGGGGACTGAGGGGGGAGCTGTTTTTT.